Each of the 27 T cell receptor beta chains below was sequenced from the same sample in a study of long-term antiretroviral therapy in people with HIV. A v3.0 immunoSEQ assay was performed at survey level. Produced via immunoSEQ multiplex PCR; TCRdb's table is partial and in-frame only. The table records under 30,000 clones, 82% of them present only once. Here the sequenced sample was unsorted PBMCs, taken 1.1 years before starting antiretroviral therapy. The receptors shown here come from a woman aged 25 to 45 with HIV.

This chain uses TRBV10-1 with TRBJ2-7; no clear D. V shed 11 bases and J shed 4 bases, with 3 bases lying between them. CDR3 size: 8 residues. Germline CDR1 reads WNHNN; CDR2 reads SYGVQD (reference sequence). The CDR3 nucleotides are TGCGCCCTGTACGAGCAGTACGTC. Its translation: CALYEQYV.

CDR3 in DNA: TGCAGCGTTGTGGACGCAGGCAAAGCTTTCTTT. Translated: CSVVDAGKAFF. The chain combines TRBV29-1 with TRBJ1-1; no clear D. The V gene lost 4 bases and the J gene lost 9 bases, with 12 bases spanning the gap. This CDR3 spans 11 amino acids. Per the germline V gene, CDR1 is SQVTM and CDR2 is ANQGSEA.

The chain is built from TRBV5-6 and TRBJ1-1; D is undetermined. The germline gives CDR1 SGHDT, CDR2 YYEEEE. Trimming took 2 bases from V and 8 from J, leaving 7 bases between them. This CDR3 is 11 amino acids long. Here the CDR3 reads CASSFRYEAFF. As DNA, the CDR3 is TGTGCCAGCAGCTTCCGATACGAAGCTTTCTTT. The full variable domain, its missing parts supplied by reference TRBV5-6 and TRBJ1-1, is DAGVTQSPTHLIKTRGQQVTLRCSPKSGHDTVSWYQQALGQGPQFIFQYYEEEERQRGNFPDRFSGHQFPNYSSELNVNALLLGDSALYLCASSFRYEAFFGQGTRLTVV.

The rearrangement links TRBV5-1 to TRBJ2-6; possibly TRBD1 or TRBD2 for D (6 bases each). Germline V gives CDR1 SGHRS, CDR2 YFSETQ. The CDR3 has 16 residues. The ends were cut back, 6 bases at V and 4 bases at J, with 17 bases in the middle. CDR3 amino acids: CASNSGGSWGANVLTF. DNA for the CDR3: TGCGCCAGCAACTCCGGGGGCTCGTGGGGGGCCAACGTCCTGACTTTC.

The chain couples TRBV11-2 to TRBJ2-3; 11 bases agree with TRBD2. Germline loops: CDR1 SGHAT, CDR2 FQNNGV. The length of the CDR3 is 16 residues. J lost 7 bases, V lost 4 bases, and 10 bases had no gene match. The CDR3 coding sequence is TGTGCCAGCAGCTCACTAGCGGGGGAAGTAGCATATACGCAGTATTTT. This sequence encodes CASSSLAGEVAYTQYF.

V usage is TRBV27 and J usage is TRBJ2-2; D unresolved. The V gene lost 5 bases and the J gene lost 7 bases, with 17 bases spanning the gap. This CDR3 region has 15 residues. Germline V gene lookup returns CDR1 MNHEY and CDR2 SMNVEV (reference sequence). The CDR3 sequence: CASSPIADWHGELFF. Written as DNA, the CDR3 is TGTGCCAGCAGTCCTATCGCCGACTGGCACGGGGAGCTGTTTTTT.

In its sample, this clone was seen a few times. This rearrangement joins TRBV9 to TRBJ2-1; D unresolved. From germline, CDR1 is SGDLS and CDR2 YYNGEE. There are 14 residues in the CDR3. Trimming pared 6 bases from V and 5 bases from J, leaving 15 bases between. CDR3 sequence (DNA): TGTGCCAGCACCGTGAGTCAGACGAACAATGAGCAGTTCTTC. Residues: CASTVSQTNNEQFF.

CDR3 region: CASSKERGVPYEQYF. DNA of the CDR3: TGTGCCAGCAGTAAGGAGCGGGGGGTCCCCTACGAGCAGTACTTC. The gene calls are TRBV6-5 and TRBJ2-7, with 9 bases aligning to TRBD2. This CDR3 spans 15 amino acids. Per germline, CDR1 MNHEY and CDR2 SVGAGI. V trimming: 5 bases; J trimming: 2 bases; junction bases outside the gene matches: 7.

V and J are TRBV5-4 and TRBJ2-7, with 7 bases aligning to TRBD1. This CDR3 region has 17 residues. Germline loops: CDR1 SGHNT, CDR2 YYREEE (reference sequence). Unmatched junction bases numbered 19, after V lost 7 bases and J lost 3 bases. The CDR3 loop is CASREWNSGTAFYEQYF. Here the CDR3 DNA reads TGTGCCAGCCGGGAATGGAATTCCGGGACAGCCTTCTACGAGCAGTACTTC.

This CDR3 reads CASSHRERGEYEQYF. DNA of the CDR3: TGTGCCAGCAGCCATCGCGAGCGGGGGGAATACGAGCAGTACTTC. This chain connects TRBV4-2 to TRBJ2-7, with 9 bases aligning to TRBD2. Unmatched junction bases numbered 7, after V lost 3 bases and J lost 4 bases. The CDR3 is 15 amino acids. CDR1 is LGHNA, CDR2 YNFKEQ, per germline.

This sequence joins TRBV30 and TRBJ1-1; TRBD1 is a possible D gene (5 bases). Between the trimmed V and J ends, which lost 1 base and 5 bases, there was a span of 14 bases. The CDR3 sequence is 14 residues long. Germline-derived CDR1 and CDR2 are GTSNPN and SVGIG (reference sequence). The CDR3 protein is CAWSDGPWGTEAFF. In nucleotides, the CDR3 is TGTGCCTGGAGTGACGGCCCTTGGGGGACTGAAGCTTTCTTT. Supplemented by reference TRBV30 and TRBJ1-1, the full variable domain reads SQTIHQWPATLVQPVGSPLSLECTVEGTSNPNLYWYRQAAGRGLQLLFYSVGIGQISSEVPQNLSASRPQDRQFILSSKKLLLSDSGFYLCAWSDGPWGTEAFFGQGTRLTVV.

The rearrangement links TRBV9 to TRBJ2-5, with 8 bases lining up with TRBD2. Germline trimming cut 3 bases from V and 4 bases from J; bases unmatched to any gene: 2. There are 13 residues in the CDR3. Germline CDR1 reads SGDLS; CDR2 reads YYNGEE. The CDR3 nucleotides are TGTGCCAGCAGCGGACTAGCGCGAGAGACCCAGTACTTC. Residues: CASSGLARETQYF.

This clone was observed a single time. The chain couples TRBV12-5 to TRBJ2-5; the D is unclear. This CDR3 comprises 14 residues. Germline V gene sequence: CDR1 LGHNT, CDR2 FRNRAP. V lost 0 bases, J lost 3 bases, and 8 bases lay in between. CDR3 sequence reads: CASGLVGGKETQYF. The DNA for the CDR3 is TGTGCTAGTGGTTTGGTTGGCGGAAAAGAGACCCAGTACTTC.

The rearrangement uses TRBV14 and TRBJ1-3, with TRBD1 identical over 10 bases. Looked up from germline, CDR1 is SGHDN and CDR2 is FVKESK. Trimming took 4 bases from V and 2 from J; bases not matched to a gene: 2. The CDR3 extends over 15 amino acids. CDR3 loop: CASSRGQGAGNTIYF. DNA of the CDR3: TGTGCCAGCAGCCGCGGACAGGGGGCTGGAAACACCATATATTTT.

V usage is TRBV7-6 and J usage is TRBJ2-5, with D possibly being TRBD2 (5 bases). The CDR3 extends over 13 amino acids. CDR1 is SGHVS and CDR2 is FNYEAQ in the germline V gene. V lost 5 bases and J lost 4, with 11 bases in between. Here the CDR3 DNA reads TGTGCCAGCAGCATTAGCCGGGGAGAGACCCAGTACTTC. It codes for CASSISRGETQYF.

The J gene is TRBJ2-5, the V gene TRBV6-4, with D hard to call. Per germline, CDR1 MRHNA and CDR2 SNTAGT. V was trimmed by 4 bases and J by 4 bases, leaving 10 bases between them. The CDR3 has 13 residues. Written as DNA, the CDR3 is TGTGCCAGCAGTGTGAACCTAGGAGAGACCCAGTACTTC. This codes for CASSVNLGETQYF.

The rearrangement joins TRBV12-5 to TRBJ2-5; TRBD1 aligns across 7 bases. Germline values: CDR1 LGHNT, CDR2 FRNRAP. Unmatched junction bases numbered 18, after V lost 5 bases and J lost 3 bases. There are 18 residues in the CDR3. As DNA, the CDR3 is TGTGCTAGTGGTGGCGACCTCCTACCGGGACAGAGTAAAGAGACCCAGTACTTC. This codes for CASGGDLLPGQSKETQYF.

The CDR3 coding sequence is TGTGCCAGCAGTGAGGGACGGGTAACTAATGAAAAACTGTTTTTT. It yields the protein CASSEGRVTNEKLFF. The genes are TRBV25-1 and TRBJ1-4; D possibly corresponds to TRBD1 (5 bases). The CDR3 extends over 15 amino acids. From germline, CDR1 is MGHDK and CDR2 SYGVNS. V was clipped by 3 bases and J by 1 base, with 9 bases between them.

J is TRBJ1-2 and V is TRBV9, with 8 bases matching TRBD1. In germline, CDR1 is SGDLS, CDR2 YYNGEE. Trimming cost V 3 bases and J 4 bases; bases outside gene matches: 8. The CDR3 is 15 amino acids. The CDR3 sequence is CASSARQGMGYGYTF. The CDR3 region has the DNA TGTGCCAGCAGCGCACGACAGGGGATGGGCTATGGCTACACCTTC.

This clone was detected only a few times. V is TRBV6-1 and J is TRBJ1-5; 9 bases are a match to TRBD1. In germline, CDR1 is MNHNS, CDR2 SASEGT. The CDR3 sequence is 15 residues long. The V and J ends lost 5 bases and 3 bases, in that order; junction bases with no gene match: 5. The CDR3 region is CASSFGQGTNQPQHF. CDR3 bases: TGTGCCAGCAGTTTCGGACAGGGGACCAATCAGCCCCAGCATTTT.

J is TRBJ1-1 and V is TRBV2; D gene uncertain. The V end was cut by 4 bases, the J end by 4 bases, with 10 bases between. The CDR3 totals 13 residues. Germline-derived CDR1 and CDR2 are SNHLY and FYNNEI. The CDR3 nucleotides read TGTGCCAGCAGTGCCGGGGAGGGCACTGAAGCTTTCTTT. Translation: CASSAGEGTEAFF.

The chain is built from TRBV27 and TRBJ2-2, with no clear D. Per the germline V gene, CDR1 is MNHEY and CDR2 is SMNVEV (reference sequence). The CDR3 loop spans 12 amino acids. Trimming removed 8 bases from V and 7 bases from J, with 11 bases in between. DNA for the CDR3: TGTGCCAGCTCTCCAGGTTTCGGGGAGCTGTTTTTT. Amino acids: CASSPGFGELFF.

CDR3 in amino acids: CAWGGGRGEKLFF. The CDR3 coding sequence is TGTGCCTGGGGAGGGGGGCGAGGTGAAAAACTGTTTTTT. This rearrangement joins TRBV30 to TRBJ1-4; tentatively, D is TRBD1 (6 bases). The CDR3 totals 13 residues. The germline V gene has CDR1 GTSNPN and CDR2 SVGIG (reference sequence). Trimming cost V 5 bases and J 7 bases, with 14 bases left between them.

CDR3 DNA sequence: TGTGCCAGCAGCGTCTGGGACGGGGGGACCGGGGAGCTGTTTTTT. Translation: CASSVWDGGTGELFF. V gene TRBV9 combines with J gene TRBJ2-2; 7 bases agree with TRBD2. The trim removed 2 bases at V and 5 bases at J, leaving 6 bases unmatched. CDR1 and CDR2 from the germline V gene are SGDLS and YYNGEE. CDR3 length: 15 amino acids.

This clone showed up just a few times. The V call is TRBV15, the J call TRBJ1-2; D gene unclear. The CDR3 is 15 residues long. The V end was cut by 0 bases, the J end by 5 bases, with 13 bases between. The germline V gene encodes CDR1 LNHNV and CDR2 YYDKDF (reference sequence). CDR3 bases: TGTGCCACCAGCAGAGATACGCAAGGGTCATATGGCTACACCTTC. Encoded protein: CATSRDTQGSYGYTF.

The J gene is TRBJ2-7, the V gene TRBV5-4; D is undetermined. CDR1 is SGHNT and CDR2 is YYREEE in the germline V gene (reference sequence). This CDR3 is built from 14 residues. V lost 0 bases to trimming and J lost 2 bases, with 9 bases between them. The CDR3 sequence is CASSLDSLTYEQYF. The CDR3 region has the DNA TGTGCCAGCAGCTTGGACAGCCTAACCTACGAGCAGTACTTC. Complete variable domain (other parts from reference TRBV5-4 and TRBJ2-7): ETGVTQSPTHLIKTRGQQVTLRCSSQSGHNTVSWYQQALGQGPQFIFQYYREEENGRGNFPPRFSGLQFPNYSSELNVNALELDDSALYLCASSLDSLTYEQYFGPGTRLTVT.

This rearrangement joins TRBV19 to TRBJ2-4, with TRBD1 matching over 12 bases. V shed 3 bases, J shed 0 bases, and the junction held 9 bases outside the gene matches. Germline values: CDR1 LNHDA, CDR2 SQIVND (reference sequence). The CDR3 has 19 residues. The CDR3 spells CASSIGGQGANLAKNIQYF. DNA of the CDR3: TGTGCCAGTAGTATTGGGGGACAGGGGGCGAATCTAGCCAAAAACATTCAGTACTTC.